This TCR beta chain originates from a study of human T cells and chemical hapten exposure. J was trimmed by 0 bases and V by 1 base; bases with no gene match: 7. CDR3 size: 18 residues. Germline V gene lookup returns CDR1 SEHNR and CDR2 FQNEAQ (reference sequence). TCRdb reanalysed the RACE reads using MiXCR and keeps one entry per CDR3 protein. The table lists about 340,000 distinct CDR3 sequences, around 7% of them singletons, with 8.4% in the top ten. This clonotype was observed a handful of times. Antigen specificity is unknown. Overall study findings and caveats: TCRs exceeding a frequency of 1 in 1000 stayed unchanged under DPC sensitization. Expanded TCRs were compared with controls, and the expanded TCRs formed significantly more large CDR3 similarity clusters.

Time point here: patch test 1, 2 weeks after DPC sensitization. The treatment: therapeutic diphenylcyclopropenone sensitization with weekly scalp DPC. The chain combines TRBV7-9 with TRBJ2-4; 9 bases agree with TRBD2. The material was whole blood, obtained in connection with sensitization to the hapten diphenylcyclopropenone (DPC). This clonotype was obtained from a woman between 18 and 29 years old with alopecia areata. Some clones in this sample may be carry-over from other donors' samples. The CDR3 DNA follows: TGTGCCAGCAGCTTAGTACCTAGCGGGGACCTAGCCAAAAACATTCAGTACTTC. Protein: CASSLVPSGDLAKNIQYF.